This T cell receptor (beta chain) emerged from a study of blood T cells in healthy people across ages. Notes on the study in general: Higher diversity, along with more naive CD4+ cells, distinguished long-lived donors from aged donors.

Donors were systemically healthy Caucasian individuals from Russia aged about 6 to 95 years. Details on this clonotype: Its cognate antigen is unknown.

J lost 0 bases, V lost 2 bases, and 18 bases had no gene match. The CDR3 covers 20 residues. Germline V gene data show CDR1 as MDHEN and CDR2 as SYDVKM. A J-beta primer mix and a sample-barcoded 5' primer were used in a second PCR of about 6 to 12 cycles. Unique molecular identifiers of 12 random nucleotides labeled each cDNA. Paired-end reads containing CDR3 totaled no fewer than 2.5 million for each sample. MiXCR, run by TCRdb on the 5' RACE reads, gives a single entry per CDR3 protein. The data show just over 800,000 distinct CDR3 sequences, with about 62% seen just once and about 30% held by the top ten.

The receptor comes from a man aged 25-40 years in good health. This chain joins TRBV28 and TRBJ2-7; 8 bases agree with TRBD2. The sample was blood. The CDR3 coding sequence is TGTGCCAGCAGTTTAATGACGGGACTAGTAATGGAAGGGAGCTCCTACGAGCAGTACTTC. Translation: CASSLMTGLVMEGSSYEQYF.